These 28 T cell receptor beta chains came from one sample sequenced in a study of PD-1 blockade in mismatch repair-deficient tumors. Clones were read by immunoSEQ multiplex PCR, and TCRdb kept only the in-frame ones, dropping some. The data hold over 100,000 clones, with about 80% observed a single time. The sample was peripheral blood, taken 60 weeks after starting pembrolizumab. The receptors stem from an adult with mismatch repair-deficient cancer.

A single count supports this clone. The chain recombines TRBV19 with TRBJ2-3, with a tentative D call TRBD2 (6 bases). The CDR3 has 15 residues. Per germline, CDR1 LNHDA and CDR2 SQIVND (reference sequence). The V end was cut by 5 bases, the J end by 3 bases, with 15 bases between. DNA of the CDR3: TGTGCCAGTAGTTCTCCGGGACTGGCGACAGATACGCAGTATTTT. Its protein is CASSSPGLATDTQYF.

The chain combines TRBV5-4 with TRBJ2-1; 15 bases align to TRBD2. Germline values: CDR1 SGHNT, CDR2 YYREEE (reference sequence). The length of the CDR3 is 16 residues. The V gene end was trimmed by 0 bases and the J gene end by 7 bases; junction bases not matched to a gene: 2. The CDR3 protein is CASSLGTSGRGNEQFF. The CDR3 coding sequence is TGTGCCAGCAGCTTGGGGACTAGCGGGAGGGGGAATGAGCAGTTCTTC.

A few counts support this clone. This rearrangement joins TRBV7-2 to TRBJ2-1; tentative D call: TRBD2 (6 bases). V was pared by 3 bases and J by 4 bases, with 13 bases between. The length of the CDR3 is 15 residues. CDR1 is SGHTA and CDR2 is FQGNSA in the germline V gene. The CDR3 sequence: CASSFSGRQYNEQFF. The CDR3 DNA follows: TGTGCCAGCAGCTTCAGCGGGCGACAATACAATGAGCAGTTCTTC.

This chain joins TRBV19 and TRBJ2-5; D assignment may be TRBD1 or TRBD2 (7 bases each). CDR1 is LNHDA, CDR2 SQIVND, per germline (reference sequence). V was trimmed by 3 bases and J by 0 bases, leaving 26 bases between them. This CDR3 spans 20 amino acids. CDR3 loop: CASSILPRDSGNGYQETQYF. The CDR3, as DNA: TGTGCCAGTAGTATCCTACCGAGGGACAGCGGGAACGGGTACCAAGAGACCCAGTACTTC.

This clone is judged medium-sized. The chain employs TRBV11-2 and TRBJ2-7; 10 positions agree with TRBD2. The germline V gene encodes CDR1 SGHAT and CDR2 FQNNGV. J gave up 2 bases and V 5 bases, and 6 bases lay outside the gene matches. The CDR3 loop spans 15 amino acids. As DNA, the CDR3 is TGTGCCAGCAGCCCGGGACTAGCGTTGACCTACGAGCAGTACTTC. It codes for CASSPGLALTYEQYF.

The V and J genes are TRBV27 and TRBJ2-2, with a weak D call TRBD2 (5 bases). The V and J ends lost 5 bases and 0 bases respectively, with 7 bases between them. This CDR3 is 14 amino acids long. Germline values: CDR1 MNHEY, CDR2 SMNVEV (reference sequence). This CDR3 is CASSPGANTGELFF. The CDR3 region has the DNA TGTGCCAGCAGTCCCGGGGCGAACACCGGGGAGCTGTTTTTT.

This clone showed up just a few times. V is TRBV5-1 and J is TRBJ2-1; 9 nucleotides line up with TRBD2. This CDR3 is built from 15 residues. Germline lookup yields CDR1 SGHRS and CDR2 YFSETQ. V trimming: 3 bases; J trimming: 8 bases; junction bases outside the gene matches: 9. CDR3 sequence (DNA): TGCGCCAGCAGCTGGAATAGCGGGAGTGGAGATGAGCAGTTCTTC. Encoded protein: CASSWNSGSGDEQFF.

This rearrangement joins TRBV14 to TRBJ2-3, with TRBD1 matching over 8 bases. CDR3 length: 14 residues. Germline trimming cut 4 bases from V and 1 base from J; bases unmatched to any gene: 1. Germline values: CDR1 SGHDN, CDR2 FVKESK. CDR3 sequence reads: CASSPTGGTDTQYF. DNA of the CDR3: TGTGCCAGCAGCCCGACAGGGGGCACAGATACGCAGTATTTT.

The chain has TRBV7-9 and TRBJ2-4, with 11 nucleotides matching TRBD2. Germline V CDR1 and CDR2: SEHNR, FQNEAQ (reference sequence). The trim removed 5 bases at V and 7 bases at J, leaving 10 bases unmatched. The CDR3 contains 16 residues. CDR3 region: CASSAIAGGHTNIQYF. The CDR3 DNA reads as TGTGCCAGCAGCGCGATAGCGGGAGGGCATACGAACATTCAGTACTTC.

The chain uses TRBV29-1 and TRBJ1-2; 8 positions match TRBD1. CDR1 SQVTM and CDR2 ANQGSEA come from the germline V gene. This CDR3 contains 16 residues. The V segment lost 1 base and the J segment 4 bases; nucleotides outside the gene matches: 11. The CDR3 here is CSVEAPLTGASYGYTF. The DNA of the CDR3 is TGCAGCGTTGAAGCCCCACTGACAGGGGCCAGCTATGGCTACACCTTC.

This rearrangement joins TRBV10-3 to TRBJ2-1; 14 nucleotides line up with TRBD2. This CDR3 is 18 amino acids long. The germline V gene has CDR1 ENHRY and CDR2 SYGVKD. After removal of 7 bases from V and 1 base from J, the junction contained 9 bases not matched to a gene. In DNA form, the CDR3 reads TGTGCCATCAAATCAGGACTAGCGGGAGGAACATCCTACAATGAGCAGTTCTTC. Encoded protein: CAIKSGLAGGTSYNEQFF.

The chain joins TRBV5-1 to TRBJ2-2, with TRBD2 matching over 9 bases. CDR3 length: 16 amino acids. V was clipped by 2 bases and J by 6 bases; unmatched bases: 8. Germline assignment: CDR1 SGHRS and CDR2 YFSETQ. The CDR3 region has the DNA TGCGCCAGCAGCTTCTCCTTAGCGGGAGAGGCCGGGGAGCTGTTTTTT. Protein: CASSFSLAGEAGELFF. The whole variable domain, remainder taken from reference TRBV5-1 and TRBJ2-2, is KAGVTQTPRYLIKTRGQQVTLSCSPISGHRSVSWYQQTPGQGLQFLFEYFSETQRNKGNFPGRFSGRQFSNSRSEMNVSTLELGDSALYLCASSFSLAGEAGELFFGEGSRLTVL.

V and J are TRBV15 and TRBJ2-2; 8 nucleotides line up with TRBD1. CDR1 and CDR2 from the germline V gene are LNHNV and YYDKDF (reference sequence). The junction had 10 bases not matched to a gene; V was cut back by 8 bases and J by 2 bases. The CDR3 runs to 16 residues. The CDR3 nucleotides are TGTGCCACCCCTAAGGAGCAGGGGGCTAACACCGGGGAGCTGTTTTTT. Translating it yields CATPKEQGANTGELFF.

This clone came up a few times. The chain joins TRBV28 to TRBJ1-1; D gene uncertain. This CDR3 is 11 amino acids long. With 6 bases removed from V and 10 bases from J, the gap between germline ends came to 12 bases. From germline, CDR1 is MDHEN and CDR2 SYDVKM. The CDR3 here is CASSSALGAFF. The CDR3 coding sequence is TGTGCCAGCAGCTCTGCTCTGGGAGCTTTCTTT.

The chain combines TRBV18 with TRBJ2-7; TRBD2 is a possible D gene (6 bases). V gave up 6 bases and J gave up 2 bases, with 20 bases separating them. CDR1 is KGHSH and CDR2 is LQKENI in the germline V gene. This CDR3 is 16 amino acids long. CDR3 residues: CASSREGAGTAYEQYF. The CDR3 bases are TGTGCCAGCTCGCGGGAAGGGGCGGGAACGGCCTACGAGCAGTACTTC.

The V call is TRBV7-2, the J call TRBJ2-7, with D perhaps matching TRBD1 or TRBD2 (5 bases each). The CDR3 loop spans 15 amino acids. From germline, CDR1 is SGHTA and CDR2 FQGNSA. Between the trimmed V and J ends, which lost 4 bases and 0 bases, there was a span of 13 bases. CDR3 nucleotides: TGTGCCAGCAGCTCGGGACGGTGGAGCTCCTACGAGCAGTACTTC. Its protein is CASSSGRWSSYEQYF.

The table lists this clone with a count of one. The V call is TRBV19, the J call TRBJ1-5, with 9 bases fitting TRBD1. Germline CDR1 is LNHDA and CDR2 is SQIVND (reference sequence). This CDR3 comprises 14 residues. V trimming: 6 bases; J trimming: 6 bases; junction bases outside the gene matches: 6. DNA of the CDR3: TGTGCCAGTAGGAGGACAGGGGAAGGTCAGCCCCAGCATTTT. Translation gives CASRRTGEGQPQHF.

This clone was found many times. The chain is built from TRBV16 and TRBJ1-2; possible D gene TRBD1, 6 bases. This CDR3 is 16 amino acids long. The germline V and J ends were trimmed by 2 bases and 4 bases, with 17 bases remaining between them. CDR1 and CDR2 from the germline V gene are KGHSY and FQNENV. The CDR3 DNA is TGTGCCAGCAGCCAAAATTGGGCGGGGGCCGGCTATGGCTACACCTTC. The encoded protein is CASSQNWAGAGYGYTF.

J is TRBJ2-1 and V is TRBV19; 10 bases fit TRBD2. This CDR3 has 14 amino acids. Germline V CDR1 and CDR2: LNHDA, SQIVND (reference sequence). V shed 5 bases and J 8 bases; nucleotides not matched to a gene: 6. The CDR3: CASSGAGGPYEQFF. Here the CDR3 DNA reads TGTGCCAGTAGTGGAGCGGGAGGGCCATATGAGCAGTTCTTC.

The V call is TRBV7-9, the J call TRBJ1-1; perhaps TRBD1 as D (5 bases). The V end lost 6 bases, the J end lost 1 base, and 9 bases lay between the germline ends. From germline, CDR1 is SEHNR and CDR2 FQNEAQ (reference sequence). This CDR3 spans 13 amino acids. CDR3 DNA sequence: TGTGCCAGCAGAGGGGACGGGAACACTGAAGCTTTCTTT. Its translation: CASRGDGNTEAFF. The whole variable domain, filled in from reference TRBV7-9 and TRBJ1-1, reads DTGVSQNPRHKITKRGQNVTFRCDPISEHNRLYWYRQTLGQGPEFLTYFQNEAQLEKSRLLSDRFSAERPKGSFSTLEIQRTEQGDSAMYLCASRGDGNTEAFFGQGTRLTVV.

The chain combines TRBV27 with TRBJ2-7, with 11 positions matching TRBD2. CDR1 and CDR2 from the germline V gene are MNHEY and SMNVEV (reference sequence). Losses at the gene ends were 6 bases for V and 2 bases for J; bases not matched to a gene: 6. The CDR3 consists of 15 residues. CDR3 residues: CASRETSGTPYEQYF. CDR3 bases: TGTGCCAGCAGAGAGACTAGCGGGACACCCTACGAGCAGTACTTC.

The rearrangement links TRBV5-1 to TRBJ2-3, with D perhaps TRBD1 (5 bases). The germline gives CDR1 SGHRS, CDR2 YFSETQ. This CDR3 is built from 14 residues. Trimming removed 0 bases from V and 5 bases from J, with 10 bases in between. CDR3 in DNA: TGCGCCAGCAGCTTGGAGGGGTTCGAAGATACGCAGTATTTT. Translated, it gives CASSLEGFEDTQYF.

The chain recombines TRBV29-1 with TRBJ2-7, with D possibly being TRBD2 (6 bases). CDR1 SQVTM and CDR2 ANQGSEA come from the germline V gene. This CDR3 spans 12 amino acids. The germline V and J ends were trimmed by 4 bases and 0 bases, with 7 bases remaining between them. CDR3 protein: CSVGGTSYEQYF. CDR3 bases: TGCAGCGTTGGCGGGACCTCCTACGAGCAGTACTTC.

This clone is a singleton in its sample. V gene TRBV14 combines with J gene TRBJ2-3; D is unclear. Germline loops: CDR1 SGHDN, CDR2 FVKESK. Trimming pared 3 bases from V and 0 bases from J, leaving 10 bases between. The CDR3 totals 15 residues. The CDR3 sequence: CASSQMTPSTDTQYF. The DNA for the CDR3 is TGTGCCAGCAGCCAGATGACTCCTAGCACAGATACGCAGTATTTT.

This chain connects TRBV2 to TRBJ2-3; D may be TRBD1 (5 bases). Trimming removed 4 bases at V and 4 bases at J, with 9 bases between. The CDR3 totals 13 residues. The germline V gene has CDR1 SNHLY and CDR2 FYNNEI. The CDR3 nucleotides read TGTGCCAGCAGTGGCGGCAGGGCAGATACGCAGTATTTT. Amino acid sequence: CASSGGRADTQYF.

Concerning this clone: The junction departs from germline at one end; a sequencing error may be responsible. The chain joins TRBV7-9 to TRBJ2-7; TRBD2 is a possible D gene (6 bases). This CDR3 spans 13 amino acids. Germline V gene data show CDR1 as SEHNR and CDR2 as FQNEAQ (reference sequence). The CDR3 is CASSPADWRGLLF. In DNA, the CDR3 is TGTGCCAGCAGCCCCGCCGACTGGCGGGGCCTCCTCTTC. Filled out from reference TRBV7-9 and TRBJ2-7, the complete variable domain reads DTGVSQNPRHKITKRGQNVTFRCDPISEHNRLYWYRQTLGQGPEFLTYFQNEAQLEKSRLLSDRFSAERPKGSFSTLEIQRTEQGDSAMYLCASSPADWRGLLFGPGTRLTVT.

The chain uses TRBV14 and TRBJ1-2; TRBD1 agrees at 7 bases. V was clipped by 1 base and J by 2 bases; unmatched bases: 4. Germline loops: CDR1 SGHDN, CDR2 FVKESK. CDR3 length: 15 residues. CDR3 coding DNA: TGTGCCAGCAGCCAAGGCCGGGACAGAAACTATGGCTACACCTTC. Protein sequence: CASSQGRDRNYGYTF. The full variable domain, rest sourced from reference TRBV14 and TRBJ1-2, is EAGVTQFPSHSVIEKGQTVTLRCDPISGHDNLYWYRRVMGKEIKFLLHFVKESKQDESGMPNNRFLAERTGGTYSTLKVQPAELEDSGVYFCASSQGRDRNYGYTFGSGTRLTVV.

The chain is built from TRBV11-1 and TRBJ2-3; 8 bases are a match to TRBD1. V dropped 6 bases and J dropped 6; count of bases not matched to a gene: 5. Germline assignment: CDR1 SGHAT and CDR2 FQDESV (reference sequence). The CDR3 has 13 residues. The CDR3 loop reads CASRDRGRDTQYF. The CDR3 region has the DNA TGTGCCAGCAGAGACAGGGGTAGGGATACGCAGTATTTT.